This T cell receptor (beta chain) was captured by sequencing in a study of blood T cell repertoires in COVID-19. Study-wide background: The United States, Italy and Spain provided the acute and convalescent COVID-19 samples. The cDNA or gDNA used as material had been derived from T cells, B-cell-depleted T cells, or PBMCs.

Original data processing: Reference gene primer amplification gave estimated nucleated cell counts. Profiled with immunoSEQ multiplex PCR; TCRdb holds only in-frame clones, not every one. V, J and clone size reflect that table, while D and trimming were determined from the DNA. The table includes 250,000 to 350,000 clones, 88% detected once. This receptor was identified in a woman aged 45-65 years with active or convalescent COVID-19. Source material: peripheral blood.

CDR3 protein: CASSYGSYEQYF. Here the CDR3 DNA reads TGTGCCAGCAGTTACGGTTCCTACGAGCAGTACTTC. This chain joins TRBV28 and TRBJ2-7, with D uncertain. With 4 bases removed from V and 1 base from J, the gap between germline ends came to 5 bases. This CDR3 has 12 amino acids. Germline V gene data show CDR1 as MDHEN and CDR2 as SYDVKM.